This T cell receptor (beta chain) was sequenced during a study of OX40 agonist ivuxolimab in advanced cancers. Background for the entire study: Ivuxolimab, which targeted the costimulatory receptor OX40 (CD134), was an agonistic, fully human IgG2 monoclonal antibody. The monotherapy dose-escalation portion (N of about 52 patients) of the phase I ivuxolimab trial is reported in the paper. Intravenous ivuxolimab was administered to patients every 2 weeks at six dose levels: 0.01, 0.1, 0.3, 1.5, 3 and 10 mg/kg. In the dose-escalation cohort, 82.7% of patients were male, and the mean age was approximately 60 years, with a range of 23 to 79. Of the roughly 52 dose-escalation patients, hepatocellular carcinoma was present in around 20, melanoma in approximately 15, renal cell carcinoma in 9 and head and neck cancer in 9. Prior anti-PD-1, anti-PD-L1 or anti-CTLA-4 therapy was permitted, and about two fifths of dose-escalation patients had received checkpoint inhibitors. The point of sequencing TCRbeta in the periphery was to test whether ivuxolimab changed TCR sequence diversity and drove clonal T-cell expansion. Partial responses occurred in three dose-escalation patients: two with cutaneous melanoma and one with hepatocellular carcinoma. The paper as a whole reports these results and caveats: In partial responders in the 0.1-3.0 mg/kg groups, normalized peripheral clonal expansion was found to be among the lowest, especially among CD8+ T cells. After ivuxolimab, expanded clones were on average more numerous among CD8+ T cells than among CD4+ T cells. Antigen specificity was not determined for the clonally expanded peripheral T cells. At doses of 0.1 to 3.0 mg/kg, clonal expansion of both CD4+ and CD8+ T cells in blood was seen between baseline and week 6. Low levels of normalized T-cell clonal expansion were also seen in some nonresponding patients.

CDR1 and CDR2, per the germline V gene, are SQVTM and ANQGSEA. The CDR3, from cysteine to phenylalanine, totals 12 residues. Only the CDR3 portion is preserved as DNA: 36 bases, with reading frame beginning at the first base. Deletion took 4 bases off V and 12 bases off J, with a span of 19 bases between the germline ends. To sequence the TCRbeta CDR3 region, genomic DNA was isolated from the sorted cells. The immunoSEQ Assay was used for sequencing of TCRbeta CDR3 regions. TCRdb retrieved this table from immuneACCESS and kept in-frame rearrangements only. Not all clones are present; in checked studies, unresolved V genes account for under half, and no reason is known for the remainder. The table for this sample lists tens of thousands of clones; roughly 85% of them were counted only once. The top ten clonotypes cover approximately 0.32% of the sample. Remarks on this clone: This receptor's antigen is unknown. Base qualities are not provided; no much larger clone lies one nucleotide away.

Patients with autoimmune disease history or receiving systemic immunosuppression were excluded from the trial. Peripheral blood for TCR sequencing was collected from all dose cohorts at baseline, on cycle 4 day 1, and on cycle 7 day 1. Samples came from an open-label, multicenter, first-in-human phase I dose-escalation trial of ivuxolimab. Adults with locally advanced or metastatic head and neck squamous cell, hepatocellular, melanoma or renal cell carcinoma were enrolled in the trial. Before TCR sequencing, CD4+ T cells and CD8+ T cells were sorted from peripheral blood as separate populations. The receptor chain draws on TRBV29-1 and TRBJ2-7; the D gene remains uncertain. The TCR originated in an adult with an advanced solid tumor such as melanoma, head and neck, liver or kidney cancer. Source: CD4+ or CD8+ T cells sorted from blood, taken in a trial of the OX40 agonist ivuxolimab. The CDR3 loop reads CSVVTTRPPPYF. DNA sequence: TGCAGCGTTGTAACTACCCGCCCTCCACCGTACTTC.